This entry features one TCR beta chain sequence. TCRdb keeps only in-frame clones here, not all; method: immunoSEQ multiplex PCR. The sample includes a few hundred thousand clones, over 80% of them seen just once. V lost 5 bases, J lost 0 bases, and 18 bases lay in between. This CDR3 comprises 17 residues. Germline-derived CDR1 and CDR2 are SGHTA and FQGTGA. This specimen comes from a study of blood T cell repertoires in COVID-19. Assignment of participants to cohorts was predicated upon participant-reported clinical history. The sequenced sample consisted of PBMCs or T cells enriched from blood (not recorded which). This clonotype was sampled from a man aged 18 to 35 with acute COVID-19. The J gene is TRBJ2-3, the V gene TRBV7-3; D may be TRBD1 (5 bases). As DNA, the CDR3 is TGTGCCAGCAGCCCCCTCCTGGGGCAGCTTAGCACAGATACGCAGTATTTT. Translation gives CASSPLLGQLSTDTQYF.